This T cell receptor (beta chain) came from a study of blood T cell repertoires in COVID-19. Background on the study: The origin of the acute and convalescent COVID-19 samples was the United States, Italy and Spain. T cells, B-cell-depleted T cells, or PBMCs provided the cDNA or gDNA that served as material.

V shed 4 bases and J 0 bases; nucleotides not matched to a gene: 11. The CDR3 is made up of 18 amino acids. The germline V gene encodes CDR1 LGHDT and CDR2 YNNKEL (reference sequence). Produced via immunoSEQ multiplex PCR; TCRdb's table is partial and in-frame only. This sample yields around 76,000 clones, of which around nine tenths are seen a single time; 5.5% to 6% belongs to the top ten. What was sequenced was peripheral blood. The sequence was obtained from a human donor in a cohort sampled during active COVID-19. The chain is built from TRBV3-1 (or the pseudogene TRBV3-2) and TRBJ2-2; 7 bases fit TRBD1. CDR3 amino acids: CASSLSYRGLTNTGELFF. In nucleotides, the CDR3 is TGTGCCAGCAGCCTCTCCTACAGGGGCCTAACGAACACCGGGGAGCTGTTTTTT.